This TCR beta chain was captured in a study of identical twins. General study findings and limits: Potential partial confounding of zero-insertion analyses by invariant MAIT and iNKT cells was noted. Within twin pairs, the out-of-frame alpha sequences they shared showed excess low generation probability. Insertions ran lower in abundant cord blood beta clonotypes, though not in memory repertoires. The authors drew conclusions from cross-sectional statistical analysis rather than following the same donors.

This clonotype was seen a handful of times. As yet, its antigen is unknown. This CDR3 region has 16 residues. Trimming took 5 bases from V and 0 from J, leaving 17 bases between them. CDR1 and CDR2 (germline): MNHEY, SMNVEV (reference sequence). TCRdb fed the 5' RACE reads into MiXCR, producing one record per CDR3 protein. The data contain roughly 260,000 distinct CDR3 sequences, around 15% of them singletons. The sequencing sample was made of memory (CD45RO+) T cells sorted from blood. The V and J genes are TRBV27 and TRBJ2-7, with D unresolved. This TCR derives from a woman in her late teens or twenties in good health. CDR3 protein: CASSPTPGQLSYEQYF. The CDR3 DNA is TGTGCCAGCAGTCCTACGCCGGGTCAACTCTCCTACGAGCAGTACTTC.